The 14 T cell receptor beta chains below were found in one sample sequenced in a study of blood T cell repertoires in COVID-19. Here immunoSEQ multiplex PCR was the method, and the copy in TCRdb shows in-frame clones only, minus some. The sample has 55,000 to 75,000 clones, 55% to 80% seen once. Sequences were obtained from peripheral blood. The source of these receptors is a woman in her 70s with COVID-19, enrolled during active disease.

The chain is built from TRBV5-7 and TRBJ2-7, with D possibly matching TRBD2 (6 bases). TRBV5-7 carries the ORF label, with uncertain function. This CDR3 has 14 amino acids. Trimming took 4 bases from V and 5 from J, leaving 16 bases between them. CDR3 sequence (DNA): TGTGCCAGCAGCCCGGGACTTCCCCGGGACGAGCAGTACGTC. It yields the protein CASSPGLPRDEQYV.

CDR3 bases: TGCGCCAGCAGCTATCTTGGGGCTTCTGGAAACACCATATATTTT. As protein: CASSYLGASGNTIYF. The chain combines TRBV4-1 with TRBJ1-3; D may be TRBD1 (5 bases). CDR1 and CDR2 from the germline V gene are MGHRA and YSYEKL. The CDR3 has 15 residues. V lost 5 bases to trimming and J lost 1 base, with 12 bases between them.

The V gene is TRBV5-6, the J gene TRBJ1-2; D unclear. The CDR3 totals 11 residues. V lost 3 bases to trimming and J lost 5 bases, with 5 bases between them. The V gene's germline CDR1 is SGHDT and CDR2 YYEEEE. CDR3 loop: CASSSRYGYTF. CDR3 nucleotides: TGTGCCAGCAGCTCCAGATATGGCTACACCTTC.

This chain uses TRBV7-2 with TRBJ2-2; 8 positions match TRBD1. Trimming cost V 6 bases and J 6 bases; bases outside gene matches: 9. The CDR3 contains 15 residues. From germline, CDR1 is SGHTA and CDR2 FQGNSA. The CDR3 coding sequence is TGTGCCAGCAGTTACCTCGGACAGGGCGCCGGGGAGCTGTTTTTT. This gives the protein CASSYLGQGAGELFF.

The genes are TRBV14 and TRBJ2-3; 12 nucleotides align to TRBD2. Germline V gives CDR1 SGHDN, CDR2 FVKESK. There are 15 residues in the CDR3. J was trimmed by 4 bases and V by 6 bases; bases with no gene match: 5. Here the CDR3 DNA reads TGTGCCAGCAGTCGACTAGCGGGAGACGCAGATACGCAGTATTTT. This sequence encodes CASSRLAGDADTQYF.

This clone has ten or more counts. CDR3 DNA: TGTGCCAGCAGTTCAGGGCGCGAGCAGTACTTC. This codes for CASSSGREQYF. The rearrangement joins TRBV12-3 or TRBV12-4 to TRBJ2-7; the D gene is possibly TRBD1 (5 bases). Trimming left V 4 bases short and J 6 bases short, with 7 bases between. CDR3 length: 11 amino acids.

Only one count was recorded for this clone. J is TRBJ2-3 and V is TRBV18, with 7 nucleotides matching TRBD2. Unmatched junction bases numbered 8, after V lost 6 bases and J lost 2 bases. CDR1 and CDR2 (germline): KGHSH, LQKENI. There are 15 residues in the CDR3. The CDR3 DNA is TGTGCCAGCTCGAGGACTAGGACATACACAGATACGCAGTATTTT. It specifies CASSRTRTYTDTQYF.

This clone was found a few times. The chain joins TRBV6-2 or TRBV6-3 to TRBJ1-1; the D gene is possibly TRBD1 (6 bases). Trimming took 4 bases from V and 0 from J, leaving 18 bases between them. The CDR3 runs to 17 residues. The V gene's germline CDR1 is MNHEY and CDR2 SVGEGT. The DNA of the CDR3 is TGTGCCAGCAGTTCCTACGGACAGACCTTGATGAACACTGAAGCTTTCTTT. Its translation: CASSSYGQTLMNTEAFF.

The chain carries TRBV2 and TRBJ2-1, with a tentative D call TRBD2 (6 bases). The CDR3 consists of 13 residues. V dropped 8 bases and J dropped 6 bases, with 14 bases sitting between them. Germline V CDR1 and CDR2: SNHLY, FYNNEI. DNA of the CDR3: TGTGCCAGCGGAGGGGTGTCCACCAATGAGCAGTTCTTC. Amino acids: CASGGVSTNEQFF.

This clone was observed a few times. The chain links TRBV7-2 to TRBJ1-5; 7 bases match TRBD1. CDR3 size: 17 residues. Germline V gene lookup returns CDR1 SGHTA and CDR2 FQGNSA. V lost 0 bases and J lost 6; bases outside the gene matches: 11. This CDR3 reads CASSLAGDSPTPQPQHF. CDR3 bases: TGTGCCAGCAGCTTAGCCGGGGACAGCCCTACGCCTCAGCCCCAGCATTTT.

The V call is TRBV9, the J call TRBJ2-5; the match to TRBD2 covers 8 bases. The CDR3 has 16 amino acids. The germline V gene encodes CDR1 SGDLS and CDR2 YYNGEE. The junction had 10 bases not matched to a gene; V was cut back by 3 bases and J by 3 bases. This chain's CDR3 is CASSAWPSGGKETQYF. The CDR3 nucleotides read TGTGCCAGCAGCGCCTGGCCCAGCGGGGGCAAAGAGACCCAGTACTTC. Variable domain in full (rest from reference TRBV9 and TRBJ2-5): DSGVTQTPKHLITATGQRVTLRCSPRSGDLSVYWYQQSLDQGLQFLIQYYNGEERAKGNILERFSAQQFPDLHSELNLSSLELGDSALYFCASSAWPSGGKETQYFGPGTRLLVL.

This chain connects TRBV12-5 to TRBJ2-1; the match to TRBD2 covers 9 bases. This CDR3 has 15 residues. Germline lookup yields CDR1 LGHNT and CDR2 FRNRAP. Trimming at V came to 6 bases and at J to 2 bases, leaving 5 bases not matched to a gene. The CDR3 region has the DNA TGTGCTAGTGGCCCTAGGACTAGCGCCTACAATGAGCAGTTCTTC. Residues: CASGPRTSAYNEQFF.

The chain has TRBV15 and TRBJ1-2, with 9 bases aligning to TRBD1. The V gene end was trimmed by 2 bases and the J gene end by 6 bases; junction bases not matched to a gene: 10. CDR1 and CDR2 (germline): LNHNV, YYDKDF (reference sequence). There are 16 residues in the CDR3. The chain's CDR3 is CATSRQLQGASNGYTF. The CDR3 nucleotides read TGTGCCACCAGCAGACAACTACAGGGGGCGAGCAATGGCTACACCTTC.

The rearrangement uses TRBV5-1 and TRBJ1-1; no clear D. This CDR3 has 14 residues. Trimming took 3 bases from V and 4 from J, leaving 13 bases between them. CDR1 is SGHRS, CDR2 YFSETQ, per germline. The CDR3 is CASSSGSTGTEAFF. The CDR3 nucleotides read TGCGCCAGCAGCTCCGGGTCAACGGGCACTGAAGCTTTCTTT.